These 19 T cell receptor beta chains were sequenced from one sample in a study of blood T cell repertoires in COVID-19. The protocol was immunoSEQ multiplex PCR, while the TCRdb copy is restricted to in-frame clones and leaves out a portion. The repertoire has about 320,000 clones, 85% of them found once; the top ten carry under 2%. Source material: PBMCs or T cells enriched from blood (not recorded which). The source of these receptors is a woman aged 25-40 years who had been exposed to COVID-19.

The gene calls are TRBV5-4 and TRBJ1-2; 7 nucleotides match TRBD1. CDR3 length equals 15 residues. Germline V CDR1 and CDR2: SGHNT, YYREEE (reference sequence). Losses at the gene ends were 2 bases for V and 0 bases for J; bases not matched to a gene: 4. CDR3 protein: CASSLQGSSNYGYTF. CDR3 sequence (DNA): TGTGCCAGCAGCTTACAGGGGTCCTCTAACTATGGCTACACCTTC.

This clone showed up just once. An end of the junction differs from the germline gene, which may be a read error. CDR3 amino acids: CACSLTGGSGSGANVLTF. The CDR3 DNA reads as TGCGCCTGCAGCTTGACAGGGGGCTCTGGCTCTGGGGCCAACGTCCTGACTTTC. The chain has TRBV5-1 and TRBJ2-6; 10 bases fit TRBD1. Per germline, CDR1 SGHRS and CDR2 YFSETQ. The CDR3 covers 18 residues.

This chain connects TRBV27 to TRBJ2-1, with 8 positions matching TRBD1. The junction had 12 bases not matched to a gene; V was cut back by 7 bases and J by 10 bases. The CDR3 has 14 residues. Germline V gene sequence: CDR1 MNHEY, CDR2 SMNVEV (reference sequence). This CDR3 is CASKPGQVLREQFF. The CDR3 bases are TGTGCCAGCAAACCGGGACAGGTGTTAAGAGAGCAGTTCTTC.

The V and J genes are TRBV2 and TRBJ2-5; 9 bases line up with TRBD1. This CDR3 contains 14 residues. Germline CDR1 and CDR2: SNHLY and FYNNEI. V shed 7 bases, J shed 7 bases, and the junction held 10 bases outside the gene matches. This chain's CDR3 is CASTIGQGRGTQYF. In DNA form, the CDR3 reads TGTGCCAGCACCATAGGACAGGGGAGGGGGACCCAGTACTTC.

V usage is TRBV7-8 and J usage is TRBJ1-5, with D possibly being TRBD1 (6 bases). Trimming pared 8 bases from V and 4 bases from J, leaving 12 bases between. Germline-derived CDR1 and CDR2 are SGHVS and FQNEAQ. This CDR3 has 13 amino acids. In nucleotides, the CDR3 is TGTGCCAGCGGGGGAGGGGGAAATCAGCCCCAGCATTTT. Its protein product is CASGGGGNQPQHF.

The rearrangement uses TRBV7-9 and TRBJ1-1; 7 nucleotides agree with TRBD1. The CDR3 runs to 12 residues. The germline gives CDR1 SEHNR, CDR2 FQNEAQ (reference sequence). The J segment lost 4 bases and the V segment lost 5 bases, leaving 1 base of the junction unmatched. CDR3 residues: CASSGTATEAFF. As DNA, the CDR3 is TGTGCCAGCAGCGGGACAGCCACTGAAGCTTTCTTT.

The J gene is TRBJ2-1, the V gene TRBV4-3; no reliable D call. Germline V gives CDR1 LGHNA, CDR2 YSLEER. The germline V and J ends were trimmed by 0 bases and 10 bases, with 10 bases remaining between them. CDR3 length: 13 amino acids. CDR3 sequence (DNA): TGCGCCAGCAGCCAAGATTATGCCGGGGAGCAGTTCTTC. It specifies CASSQDYAGEQFF.

On this clone: Other DNA variants within this sample encode the same CDR3. This chain's CDR3 is CASSLRNTEAFF. The CDR3 DNA reads as TGTGCCAGCAGCCTTCGGAACACTGAAGCTTTCTTT. The V and J genes are TRBV28 and TRBJ1-1; no clear D gene. CDR3 length: 12 amino acids. Between the trimmed V and J ends, which lost 6 bases and 1 base, there was a span of 6 bases. Germline V gives CDR1 MDHEN, CDR2 SYDVKM.

The rearrangement uses TRBV15 and TRBJ1-4; 10 nucleotides match TRBD1. Germline V gene data show CDR1 as LNHNV and CDR2 as YYDKDF (reference sequence). The V segment lost 8 bases and the J segment 7 bases; nucleotides outside the gene matches: 10. The CDR3 extends over 15 amino acids. The CDR3 DNA reads as TGTGCCACCGAAGCGCCCGGGACAGGGGCTGAAAAACTGTTTTTT. Residues: CATEAPGTGAEKLFF.

This chain connects TRBV6-5 to TRBJ2-1; 9 bases are a match to TRBD1. This CDR3 region has 15 residues. Germline CDR1 MNHEY, CDR2 SVGAGI. After removal of 6 bases from V and 5 bases from J, the junction contained 8 bases not matched to a gene. The CDR3 sequence is CASSLGGTGNNEQFF. DNA of the CDR3: TGTGCCAGCAGCCTAGGGGGGACAGGGAACAATGAGCAGTTCTTC.

The rearrangement uses TRBV19 and TRBJ2-7; no reliable D call. The CDR3 runs 13 residues. Germline lookup yields CDR1 LNHDA and CDR2 SQIVND (reference sequence). V shed 2 bases and J shed 0 bases, with 5 bases lying between them. The CDR3 region is CASSIQVSYEQYF. In nucleotides, the CDR3 is TGTGCCAGTAGTATACAGGTCTCCTACGAGCAGTACTTC.

The V gene is TRBV14, the J gene TRBJ2-4; 11 nucleotides line up with TRBD1. CDR3 length: 15 residues. Germline V CDR1 and CDR2: SGHDN, FVKESK. V lost 4 bases to trimming and J lost 8 bases; unmatched junction nucleotides: 7. CDR3 region: CASSRRTGGADIQYF. CDR3 in DNA: TGTGCCAGCAGCCGCCGGACAGGGGGCGCGGACATTCAGTACTTC.

This clone came up once. The chain is built from TRBV4-1 and TRBJ1-1; D unresolved. The V gene lost 2 bases and the J gene lost 2 bases, with 6 bases spanning the gap. The length of the CDR3 is 13 residues. CDR1 MGHRA and CDR2 YSYEKL come from the germline V gene. The CDR3 is CASSQRGNTEAFF. In nucleotides, the CDR3 is TGCGCCAGCAGCCAACGGGGAAACACTGAAGCTTTCTTT.

Concerning this clone itself: This specimen includes other DNA sequences encoding the same CDR3. The CDR3 sequence is CAWSGGDGYTF. In DNA form, the CDR3 reads TGTGCCTGGAGTGGGGGGGATGGCTACACCTTC. The V call is TRBV30, the J call TRBJ1-2; perhaps TRBD1 as D (5 bases). The CDR3 runs to 11 residues. CDR1 GTSNPN and CDR2 SVGIG come from the germline V gene (reference sequence). V shed 1 base and J shed 6 bases, with 6 bases lying between them.

This chain uses TRBV7-3 with TRBJ2-1; the D gene is possibly TRBD1 (5 bases). Germline V gives CDR1 SGHTA, CDR2 FQGTGA. Deletions cut 1 base from V and 5 bases from J, with 12 bases between. The CDR3 has 15 amino acids. CDR3 protein: CASSLSPGNHNEQFF. The CDR3 DNA sequence: TGTGCCAGCAGCTTAAGCCCAGGGAACCACAATGAGCAGTTCTTC.

The chain links TRBV7-2 to TRBJ1-2, with D tentatively TRBD1 (5 bases). V lost 5 bases to trimming and J lost 1 base, with 17 bases between them. This CDR3 contains 16 residues. From germline, CDR1 is SGHTA and CDR2 FQGNSA. The CDR3 reads CASSPSRQTSNYGYTF. In DNA, the CDR3 is TGTGCCAGCAGCCCATCTCGACAGACGAGTAACTATGGCTACACCTTC.

This clone was recorded once. The J gene is TRBJ1-3, the V gene TRBV7-9; a possible D gene is TRBD1 (6 bases). The CDR3 has 15 amino acids. Trimming took off 5 bases at V and 2 bases at J, with 13 bases between the two ends. Germline V CDR1 and CDR2: SEHNR, FQNEAQ (reference sequence). In DNA form, the CDR3 reads TGTGCCAGCAGCCGCTCAGGGGTCCCTGGAAACACCATATATTTT. It is translated as CASSRSGVPGNTIYF. Looking up the rest from reference TRBV7-9 and TRBJ1-3 gives the full variable domain: DTGVSQNPRHKITKRGQNVTFRCDPISEHNRLYWYRQTLGQGPEFLTYFQNEAQLEKSRLLSDRFSAERPKGSFSTLEIQRTEQGDSAMYLCASSRSGVPGNTIYFGEGSWLTVV.

J is TRBJ2-6 and V is TRBV7-9, with D possibly matching TRBD2 (5 bases). V was trimmed by 5 bases and J by 0 bases, leaving 11 bases between them. This CDR3 region has 16 residues. The germline V gene encodes CDR1 SEHNR and CDR2 FQNEAQ (reference sequence). The CDR3 protein is CASSLRAGSGANVLTF. For the CDR3, the DNA is TGTGCCAGCAGCCTGAGGGCTGGCTCTGGGGCCAACGTCCTGACTTTC.

The chain combines TRBV29-1 with TRBJ2-7, with D possibly matching TRBD1 (6 bases). Trimming shortened V by 6 bases and J by 3 bases, and 15 bases separated the two germline ends. This CDR3 comprises 13 residues. CDR1 is SQVTM, CDR2 ANQGSEA, per germline. CDR3 amino acids: CSVGASRDYEQYF. CDR3 nucleotide sequence: TGCAGCGTGGGGGCTTCACGGGACTACGAGCAGTACTTC.